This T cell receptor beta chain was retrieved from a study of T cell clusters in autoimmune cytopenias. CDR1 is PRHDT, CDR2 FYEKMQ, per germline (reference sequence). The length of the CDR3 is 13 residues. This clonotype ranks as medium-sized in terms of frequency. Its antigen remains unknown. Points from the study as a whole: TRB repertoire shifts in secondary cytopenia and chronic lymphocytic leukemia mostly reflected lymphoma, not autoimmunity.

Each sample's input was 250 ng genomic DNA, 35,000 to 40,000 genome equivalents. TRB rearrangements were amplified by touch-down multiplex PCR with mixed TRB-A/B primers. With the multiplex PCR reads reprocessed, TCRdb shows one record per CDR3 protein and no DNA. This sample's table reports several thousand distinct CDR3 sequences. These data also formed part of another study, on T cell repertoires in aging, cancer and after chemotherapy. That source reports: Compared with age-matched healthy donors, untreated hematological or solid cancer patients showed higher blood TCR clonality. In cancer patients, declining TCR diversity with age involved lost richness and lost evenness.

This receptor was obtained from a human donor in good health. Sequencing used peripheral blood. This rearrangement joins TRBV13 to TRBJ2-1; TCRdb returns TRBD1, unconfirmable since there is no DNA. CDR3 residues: CASSLTGTEARFF.